This T cell receptor (beta chain) was observed in a study of T cells in Graves' hyperthyroidism and ophthalmopathy. With duration under 3 months, ophthalmopathy was active: Clinical Activity Score at least 3, NOSPECS at least 4. Extraction of PBMCs used roughly 9.6 ml of fresh peripheral blood. V lost 0 bases, J lost 2 bases, and 12 bases lay in between. In germline, CDR1 is MNHEY, CDR2 SVGAGI. The CDR3 covers 16 residues. Template material for amplifying TCR beta CDR3 regions consisted of RNA transcripts. First-round RT-PCR targeting the TCR CDR3 was performed with the HTBI primer set. TCRdb re-called the multiplex PCR reads with MiXCR, one entry per CDR3 protein. The data contain 450,000 to 650,000 distinct CDR3 sequences, approximately 15% of them singletons.

This TCR was recovered from a woman between 18 and 29 years old with Graves' ophthalmopathy. The sequenced sample consisted of blood. This chain uses TRBV6-5 with TRBJ2-3; TRBD2 is a possible D gene (6 bases). The CDR3 protein is CASSYSSLAYTDTQYF. In nucleotides, the CDR3 is TGTGCCAGCAGTTACTCGTCACTAGCTTACACAGATACGCAGTATTTT.